These 6 T cell receptor beta chains came from one sample sequenced in a study of blood T cell repertoires in COVID-19 (dated by TCRdb to 2018 to 2020). Libraries were prepared through the immunoSEQ multiplex PCR assay. Not all clones reach the TCRdb copy of this immuneACCESS table, which keeps in-frame sequences only. Checked studies attribute under half of the gap to unresolved V genes and leave the rest unexplained. The sample profile shows tens of thousands of clones; less than 90% of them were found once. The ten biggest clones cover approximately 6.3% of the sample. Sequenced input: peripheral blood. Receptors were obtained from an elderly man with COVID-19, enrolled during active disease.

The V call is TRBV2, the J call TRBJ1-4, with 10 nucleotides matching TRBD1. The CDR3 runs 15 residues. Trimming took 5 bases from V and 10 from J; bases not matched to a gene: 10. Germline CDR1 and CDR2: SNHLY and FYNNEI. In nucleotides, the CDR3 is TGTGCCAGCAGTCCTCTAGACAGGGGGCGCGGAAAACTGTTTTTT. Amino acids: CASSPLDRGRGKLFF.

This chain joins TRBV27 and TRBJ2-3, with TRBD2 matching 8 bases. CDR1 and CDR2 from the germline V gene are MNHEY and SMNVEV (reference sequence). The trim removed 3 bases at V and 4 bases at J, leaving 15 bases unmatched. The length of the CDR3 is 18 residues. The DNA of the CDR3 is TGTGCCAGCAGTTTGACTCCCTTCGCGGGGGGCGGATCAGATACGCAGTATTTT. As protein: CASSLTPFAGGGSDTQYF.

This sequence joins TRBV5-1 and TRBJ1-1; D is perhaps TRBD1 (6 bases). Trimming took off 0 bases at V and 1 base at J, with 7 bases between the two ends. CDR1 and CDR2 (germline): SGHRS, YFSETQ. The CDR3 covers 14 residues. The CDR3 protein is CASSLDRANTEAFF. CDR3 DNA: TGCGCCAGCAGCTTGGACAGGGCGAACACTGAAGCTTTCTTT.

The CDR3 nucleotides are TGTGCCAGCTCACCGTCCCGGGACTATCCACCCAGTGGCTACACCTTC. This codes for CASSPSRDYPPSGYTF. J is TRBJ1-2 and V is TRBV18; the D gene is possibly TRBD1 (5 bases). The CDR3 totals 16 residues. The V end lost 3 bases, the J end lost 7 bases, and 21 bases lay between the germline ends. Per germline, CDR1 KGHSH and CDR2 LQKENI.

The chain uses TRBV27 and TRBJ2-5; D is perhaps TRBD2 (6 bases). V lost 1 base and J 5 bases, leaving 11 bases between the germline ends. CDR3 length equals 14 residues. Germline CDR1 reads MNHEY; CDR2 reads SMNVEV (reference sequence). Here the CDR3 reads CASSLLGGIETQYF. In nucleotides, the CDR3 is TGTGCCAGCAGTTTATTAGGAGGGATCGAGACCCAGTACTTC.

V gene TRBV7-2 combines with J gene TRBJ2-7; 16 nucleotides line up with TRBD2. Trimming took 2 bases from V and 4 from J; bases not matched to a gene: 11. Germline V gives CDR1 SGHTA, CDR2 FQGNSA. The length of the CDR3 is 19 residues. The CDR3 is CASSLPYGTSGGGKYEQYF. DNA for the CDR3: TGTGCCAGCAGCTTACCCTATGGGACTAGCGGGGGGGGAAAATACGAGCAGTACTTC.